The 25 T cell receptor beta chains below were found in one sample sequenced in a study of blood T cells in healthy people across ages. Sample-barcoded 5' priming and a J-beta primer mix drove a second PCR of roughly 7 to 11 cycles. Each CDR3 protein gets one entry after TCRdb re-called the 5' RACE reads with MiXCR. There are 650,000 to 800,000 distinct CDR3 sequences in the sample; over 40% occur only once, and roughly 14% lies in the top ten. Sequencing was done on a sample of blood. The receptors here all came from a woman older than 75 in good health.

A note on this clonotype: A clone one base away is much larger, so this may be a read error. The chain couples TRBV12-3 or TRBV12-4 to TRBJ2-3; D is undetermined. The CDR3 contains 15 residues. The CDR3 DNA reads TGTGCCAGCAGTCCAGCTGGGCCACTCACAAATACGCAGTATTTT. It yields the protein CASSPAGPLTNTQYF.

This CDR3 is CASSIQGAIGYGYTF. The CDR3 bases are TGTGCCAGCAGCATCCAGGGGGCTATCGGCTATGGCTACACCTTC. The J gene is TRBJ1-2, the V gene TRBV3-1, with 8 nucleotides matching TRBD1. Germline values: CDR1 LGHDT, CDR2 YNNKEL (reference sequence). The CDR3 spans 15 residues. V gave up 5 bases and J gave up 4 bases; unmatched junction bases: 9.

This clonotype was counted between two and nine times. This sequence joins TRBV6-6 and TRBJ2-1, with D uncertain. Germline lookup yields CDR1 MNHNY and CDR2 SVGAGI (reference sequence). This CDR3 comprises 15 residues. With 2 bases removed from V and 4 bases from J, the gap between germline ends came to 12 bases. The CDR3 DNA sequence: TGTGCCAGCAGTTACCGAGAACGCAAGTACAATGAGCAGTTCTTC. This gives the protein CASSYRERKYNEQFF.

This clonotype was seen repeatedly, ten times or more. This rearrangement joins TRBV20-1 to TRBJ1-2, with 9 nucleotides matching TRBD1. Looked up from germline, CDR1 is DFQATT and CDR2 is SNEGSKA (reference sequence). The CDR3 runs 13 residues. The ends lost 5 bases at V and 8 bases at J; junction bases unmatched: 9. The CDR3 DNA follows: TGCAGTGCTCTCAGACAGGGGGATCGGGGCTACACCTTC. Its translation: CSALRQGDRGYTF.

About this clonotype: This may arise from a read error, as a much more abundant clone is one base away. This sequence joins TRBV5-1 and TRBJ2-1; the D is unclear. From germline, CDR1 is SGHRS and CDR2 YFSETQ. The length of the CDR3 is 18 residues. CDR3 sequence reads: CAGSLMASLGLAYNEQFF. The CDR3 DNA reads as TGCGCCGGCAGCTTGATGGCCAGTCTAGGGCTTGCCTACAATGAGCAGTTCTTC.

In this sample, this clonotype turned up many times. The chain employs TRBV3-1 and TRBJ2-7; 12 bases are shared with TRBD2. V shed 4 bases, J shed 7 bases, and the junction held 8 bases outside the gene matches. This CDR3 spans 15 amino acids. The germline V gene encodes CDR1 LGHDT and CDR2 YNNKEL (reference sequence). CDR3 residues: CASSPRLAGVGEQYF. The DNA for the CDR3 is TGTGCCAGCAGCCCTAGACTAGCGGGAGTTGGTGAGCAGTACTTC.

This clonotype was seen more than once but under ten times. The rearrangement joins TRBV28 to TRBJ2-4; possibly TRBD1 for D (6 bases). The end of the DNA is better explained by TRBJ2-7, so the J call may be wrong. Germline V gene data show CDR1 as MDHEN and CDR2 as SYDVKM. CDR3 length: 14 residues. This CDR3 is CASSLQGGRYEQYF. The CDR3, as DNA: TGTGCCAGCAGTCTACAGGGTGGTCGCTACGAGCAGTACTTC.

This clonotype was seen repeatedly, ten times or more. The chain's CDR3 is CASRQRGTGELFF. The CDR3 nucleotides read TGTGCCAGTCGGCAAAGGGGCACCGGGGAGCTGTTTTTT. This chain connects TRBV6-5 to TRBJ2-2, with a weak D call TRBD1 (5 bases). CDR1 is MNHEY and CDR2 is SVGAGI in the germline V gene. The length of the CDR3 is 13 residues. Deletions cut 9 bases from V and 4 bases from J, with 12 bases between.

This chain joins TRBV15 and TRBJ2-5; TRBD2 agrees at 7 bases. Gene TRBJ2-7 matches the end of the DNA better, so the J call may be wrong. CDR1 and CDR2 from the germline V gene are LNHNV and YYDKDF (reference sequence). This CDR3 has 16 amino acids. CDR3 nucleotides: TGTGCCACCAGCAGAGATGCCGGGACTATTGATCACGAGCAGTACTTC. Protein product: CATSRDAGTIDHEQYF.

This clonotype has a handful of counts. V gene TRBV20-1 combines with J gene TRBJ2-1, with D perhaps matching TRBD2 (6 bases). V gave up 0 bases and J gave up 4 bases, with 13 bases separating them. This CDR3 contains 15 residues. Germline lookup yields CDR1 DFQATT and CDR2 SNEGSKA (reference sequence). The DNA of the CDR3 is TGCAGTGCTAGAGATCGTCGACTAGGGTACAATGAGCAGTTCTTC. Amino acid sequence: CSARDRRLGYNEQFF.

This clonotype was detected many times. The chain carries TRBV3-1 and TRBJ1-5; D is uncertain. Per germline, CDR1 LGHDT and CDR2 YNNKEL (reference sequence). V lost 3 bases and J lost 3, with 3 bases in between. The CDR3 consists of 12 residues. CDR3 loop: CASSQTNQPQHF. CDR3 in DNA: TGTGCCAGCAGCCAGACCAATCAGCCCCAGCATTTT.

Worth noting for this clonotype: This may stem from a read error, because a much larger clone lies one nucleotide away. The genes are TRBV9 and TRBJ2-3, with 14 bases aligning to TRBD2. There are 17 residues in the CDR3. CDR1 and CDR2 (germline): SGDLS, YYNGEE. CDR3 sequence (DNA): TGTGCCTGCAGCACCCGACTAGCGGGGGGGTTCACAGATACGCAGTATTTT. It codes for CACSTRLAGGFTDTQYF.

In this sample, this clonotype turned up many times. The V and J genes are TRBV12-3 or TRBV12-4 and TRBJ2-1, with D perhaps matching TRBD2 (5 bases). The CDR3 has 15 amino acids. Trimming left V 4 bases short and J 0 bases short, with 10 bases between. The CDR3 reads CASSSLGSSYNEQFF. The CDR3 DNA sequence: TGTGCCAGCAGTTCCCTAGGGAGCTCCTACAATGAGCAGTTCTTC.

The sample holds many counts of this clonotype. The chain has TRBV29-1 and TRBJ2-4, with TRBD1 as a possible D gene (5 bases). Germline loops: CDR1 SQVTM, CDR2 ANQGSEA. The CDR3 contains 15 residues. Between the trimmed V and J ends, which lost 5 bases and 0 bases, there was a span of 14 bases. CDR3 coding DNA: TGCAGCGTTCTTGACAGATCTCTAGCCAAAAACATTCAGTACTTC. It encodes CSVLDRSLAKNIQYF.

The chain uses TRBV20-1 and TRBJ2-5; 7 nucleotides align to TRBD2. The J segment lost 2 bases and the V segment lost 3 bases, leaving 3 bases of the junction unmatched. Germline V lookup: CDR1 DFQATT, CDR2 SNEGSKA (reference sequence). The CDR3 spans 13 residues. In nucleotides, the CDR3 is TGCAGTGCTAGCCCTAGCGGTCAAGAGACCCAGTACTTC. Translation: CSASPSGQETQYF.

This clonotype was counted many times. The gene calls are TRBV15 and TRBJ1-5; D remains unclear. Germline V gene lookup returns CDR1 LNHNV and CDR2 YYDKDF (reference sequence). CDR3 length: 14 amino acids. V lost 3 bases and J 5 bases, leaving 11 bases between the germline ends. The CDR3 DNA reads as TGTGCCACCAGCAGGACAATGTTCTATCAGCCCCAGCATTTT. It encodes CATSRTMFYQPQHF.

This clonotype has just a few counts. The CDR3 sequence is CSALQGGYGYTF. DNA for the CDR3: TGCAGTGCTCTACAAGGGGGGTATGGCTACACCTTC. The rearrangement uses TRBV20-1 and TRBJ1-2, with D perhaps TRBD1 (6 bases). V was trimmed by 5 bases and J by 5 bases, leaving 12 bases between them. From germline, CDR1 is DFQATT and CDR2 SNEGSKA (reference sequence). This CDR3 comprises 12 residues.

The gene calls are TRBV5-1 and TRBJ2-4; D unresolved. V dropped 0 bases and J dropped 2 bases, with 6 bases sitting between them. CDR3 size: 14 residues. Looked up from germline, CDR1 is SGHRS and CDR2 is YFSETQ. CDR3 region: CASSLDLSKNIQYF. The CDR3 DNA follows: TGCGCCAGCAGCTTGGACCTTTCCAAAAACATTCAGTACTTC.

This chain links TRBV6-5 with TRBJ2-1, with TRBD2 identical over 8 bases. With V trimmed by 8 bases and J by 2 bases, 8 bases remained unmatched. CDR3 size: 15 residues. From germline, CDR1 is MNHEY and CDR2 SVGAGI. Written as DNA, the CDR3 is TGTGCCAGCTCCTTTAGGGGACTAGCCTACAATGAGCAGTTCTTC. It translates to CASSFRGLAYNEQFF.

This clonotype was seen repeatedly, ten times or more. The chain uses TRBV6-2 or TRBV6-3 and TRBJ2-3; D unclear. CDR1 and CDR2 (germline): MNHEY, SVGEGT. This CDR3 spans 15 amino acids. Trimming removed 5 bases at V and 3 bases at J, with 15 bases between. The CDR3 sequence: CASSPMIRRTDTQYF. The CDR3 nucleotides are TGTGCCAGCAGTCCCATGATTCGGCGGACAGATACGCAGTATTTT.

This clonotype was seen at least ten times. Written as DNA, the CDR3 is TGTGCCAGCAGCCATTGGGGAGATCAAGAGACCCAGTACTTC. It codes for CASSHWGDQETQYF. J is TRBJ2-5 and V is TRBV3-1; D perhaps matches TRBD2 (5 bases). CDR1 is LGHDT, CDR2 YNNKEL, per germline (reference sequence). The V end was cut by 3 bases, the J end by 2 bases, with 10 bases between. The CDR3 loop spans 14 amino acids.

The chain uses TRBV4-1 and TRBJ1-2; a possible D gene is TRBD1 (5 bases). Germline values: CDR1 MGHRA, CDR2 YSYEKL. V was shortened by 2 bases and J by 3 bases, with 13 bases between the two germline ends. The CDR3 is 15 residues long. The CDR3: CASSQLPRADYGYTF. The DNA of the CDR3 is TGCGCCAGCAGCCAACTCCCCAGGGCCGACTATGGCTACACCTTC.

This chain joins TRBV7-9 and TRBJ1-5; D is unresolved. This CDR3 has 16 amino acids. CDR1 is SEHNR, CDR2 FQNEAQ, per germline (reference sequence). The V end was cut by 7 bases, the J end by 0 bases, with 16 bases between. CDR3 sequence: CASTEARPYSNQPQHF. DNA of the CDR3: TGTGCCAGCACCGAAGCTAGGCCCTATAGCAATCAGCCCCAGCATTTT.

This clonotype showed up many times. The gene calls are TRBV5-1 and TRBJ2-1; D remains unclear. The CDR3 is 16 amino acids. Germline CDR1 is SGHRS and CDR2 is YFSETQ. V was shortened by 0 bases and J by 2 bases, with 12 bases between the two germline ends. The CDR3 DNA is TGCGCCAGCAGCTTGGCCGTGACGAAGACCTACAATGAGCAGTTCTTC. It translates to CASSLAVTKTYNEQFF.

Turning to this clonotype: Mismatch with germline at one junction end may stem from a read error. DNA of the CDR3: TGTGCCACCAGCAGAGACAGGGGGTTCCAAAAGACCCAGTACTTC. This gives the protein CATSRDRGFQKTQYF. The chain carries TRBV15 and TRBJ2-5; 7 bases match TRBD1. CDR1 and CDR2 from the germline V gene are LNHNV and YYDKDF (reference sequence). This CDR3 is 15 amino acids long.